This T cell receptor (beta chain) originates from a study of T cells in Graves' hyperthyroidism and ophthalmopathy. V was trimmed by 0 bases and J by 4 bases, leaving 21 bases between them. CDR1 GTSNPN and CDR2 SVGIG come from the germline V gene (reference sequence). This CDR3 spans 17 amino acids. Across 18 months, stable Graves' hyperthyroidism was marked by no progression to ophthalmopathy. The study excluded patients with uncontrolled infection, other autoimmune disease, pregnancy or lactation. Study-level points and caveats: Onset of ophthalmopathy came a median approximately 6 months after the model predicted it.

This clonotype occurred many times. The antigen is undetermined. TCR beta CDR3 sequences were amplified from RNA transcripts. First-round RT-PCR with HTBI primers amplified the TCR CDR3 region. A single record per CDR3 protein comes from TCRdb applying MiXCR to the multiplex PCR reads. The sample includes under 700,000 distinct CDR3 sequences, 16% of them seen just once. This chain links TRBV30 with TRBJ1-1; D is perhaps TRBD1 (6 bases). Sample: blood. The TCR was taken from a woman in her late teens or twenties with Graves' hyperthyroidism. The CDR3 protein is CAWSVRRGTGGGTEAFF. CDR3 bases: TGTGCCTGGAGTGTACGGAGGGGGACGGGTGGGGGCACTGAAGCTTTCTTT.